This TCR beta chain is drawn from a study of blood T cell repertoires in COVID-19. Across the whole study: T cells, B-cell-depleted T cells, or PBMCs supplied cDNA or gDNA.

Germline V gene sequence: CDR1 MRHNA, CDR2 SNTAGT. The CDR3 is made up of 17 amino acids. Trimming cost V 2 bases and J 1 base, with 12 bases left between them. Authors' processing steps: Estimation of nucleated cell counts relied on the amplification of reference gene primers. TCRdb keeps only in-frame clones here, not all; method: immunoSEQ multiplex PCR. V, J and clone size are those of that table, while D and trimming were read from the DNA. The sample yields about 200,000 clones, 84% seen once. By frequency in the sample, this clone is medium-sized (0.01 to 0.1%). Cohorts were based on clinical histories the participants reported.

The genes are TRBV6-4 and TRBJ2-6; D unresolved. This clonotype was obtained from a woman in her thirties who had been exposed to COVID-19. The sample comprised PBMCs or T cells enriched from blood (not recorded which). The CDR3 spells CASSDTPGGSGANVLTF. Here the CDR3 DNA reads TGTGCCAGCAGTGACACCCCTGGCGGATCTGGGGCCAACGTCCTGACTTTC.